Listed below are T cell receptor beta chains from one sample, sequenced in a study of control samples from healthy donors and cancer patients. TCRdb keeps only in-frame clones here, not all; method: immunoSEQ multiplex PCR. The data show under 85,000 clones, approximately 84% seen once. Sample: PBMCs. The receptors were gathered from a woman aged 45 to 65 with lung cancer. Both conserved end residues are part of each CDR3. A D gene is named only where the DNA matches it firmly. Some rows have no size entry. The others give once, few or many, or a class for an expanded clone.

len	d_gene	v_gene	abundance	j_gene	CDR3nt	CDR3aa
14	NA	TRBV7-2	NA	TRBJ2-2	TGTGCCAGCAGCCCGAATCGTCTCTACGGGGAGCTGTTTTTT	CASSPNRLYGELFF
12	NA	TRBV27	NA	TRBJ2-3	TGTGCCAGCAGCCGACGCACAGATACGCAGTATTTT	CASSRRTDTQYF
11	NA	TRBV20-1	NA	TRBJ1-2	TGCAGTGGCGGCAGGGAGAATGGCTACACCTTC	CSGGRENGYTF
15	TRBD1	TRBV15	NA	TRBJ1-5	TGTGCCACCAGTCTTGACAGGGGGAGTAATCAGCCCCAGCATTTT	CATSLDRGSNQPQHF
15	TRBD2	TRBV6-2/TRBV6-3	NA	TRBJ2-7	TGTGCCAGCAGTTCCTGGTTAGCGGGGGGCCCCGAGCAGTACTTC	CASSSWLAGGPEQYF
13	NA	TRBV7-2	NA	TRBJ2-7	TGTGCCAGCAGCTTTACGACGGGCTACGAGCAGTACTTC	CASSFTTGYEQYF
13	TRBD1	TRBV5-5	NA	TRBJ2-7	TGTGCCAGCAGCTTATGGACAGGGGACGAGCAGTACTTC	CASSLWTGDEQYF
15	TRBD2	TRBV2	NA	TRBJ2-3	TGTGCCAGCAGTGAACGGGACTATAGCACAGATACGCAGTATTTT	CASSERDYSTDTQYF
13	NA	TRBV2	once	TRBJ1-1	TGTGCCAGCAGTGAGGGCAGCCTGGCTGAAGCTTTCTTT	CASSEGSLAEAFF
16	NA	TRBV5-1	few	TRBJ2-3	TGCGCCAGCAGCTCGGGGGACGCGGCTAGCACAGATACGCAGTATTTT	CASSSGDAASTDTQYF
14	TRBD1	TRBV24-1	once	TRBJ2-1	TGTGCCACCGAAAAACAGGGGGCGAGAAATGAGCAGTTCTTC	CATEKQGARNEQFF
12	NA	TRBV28	NA	TRBJ1-2	TGTGCCAGTACATCCGGGGTCCTTGGCTACACCTTC	CASTSGVLGYTF
17	TRBD2	TRBV19	NA	TRBJ2-3	TGTGCCAGTAGTATAGGAGGGACTAGCGGGAGCACAGATACGCAGTATTTT	CASSIGGTSGSTDTQYF
15	TRBD1	TRBV6-2/TRBV6-3	NA	TRBJ1-1	TGTGCCAGCAGTTATCACGGGACAGGGAATTTAGAAGCTTTCTTT	CASSYHGTGNLEAFF
14	TRBD2	TRBV30	NA	TRBJ2-7	TGTGCCTGGAGTGTAAAGCAGGGAGGGTACGAGCAGTACTTC	CAWSVKQGGYEQYF
15	TRBD1	TRBV18	NA	TRBJ1-6	TGTGCCAGCTCACCCCAAGGGACAGTCAATTCACCCCTCCACTTT	CASSPQGTVNSPLHF
15	TRBD1	TRBV5-1	once	TRBJ2-7	TGCGCCAGCAGCTTGTATCGGCAGGGGGTCTACGAGCAGTACTTC	CASSLYRQGVYEQYF
14	TRBD1	TRBV5-4	NA	TRBJ1-1	TGTGCCAGCAGCCCTGGACAGGGGGACACTGAAGCTTTCTTT	CASSPGQGDTEAFF
15	TRBD1	TRBV7-9	once	TRBJ2-1	TGTGCCAGCAGCTTAGGACAGGGGGCCTACAATGAGCAGTTCTTC	CASSLGQGAYNEQFF
14	NA	TRBV2	NA	TRBJ1-2	TGTGCCAGCAGTGAGGCAGGGTGGGACTATGGCTACACCTTC	CASSEAGWDYGYTF
14	NA	TRBV6-1	NA	TRBJ2-1	TGTGCCAGCAGTGAAACGTGGACCATCAATGAGCAGTTCTTC	CASSETWTINEQFF
14	NA	TRBV24-1	NA	TRBJ2-6	TGTGCCACCAGTGACAGCTCTGGGGCCAACGTCCTGACTTTC	CATSDSSGANVLTF
12	NA	TRBV6-6	NA	TRBJ1-1	TGTGCCAGCGGGGGAAGGAACACTGAAGCTTTCTTT	CASGGRNTEAFF
12	TRBD1	TRBV12-3/TRBV12-4	few	TRBJ1-6	TGTGCCAGCGGACAGGCGGCTTCACCCCTCCACTTT	CASGQAASPLHF
13	TRBD1	TRBV6-4	few	TRBJ1-1	TGTGCCAGCAGTACCGACAGGGACACTGAAGCTTTCTTT	CASSTDRDTEAFF
15	TRBD1	TRBV10-3	NA	TRBJ1-1	TGTGCCATCAGGAGGACAGGGGGCGAGAACACTGAAGCTTTCTTT	CAIRRTGGENTEAFF